Listed below are T cell receptor beta chains from one sample, sequenced in a study of shared clonotypes between healthy human individuals. The protocol was immunoSEQ multiplex PCR, while the TCRdb copy is restricted to in-frame clones and leaves out a portion. The sample shows hundreds of thousands of clones, 95% to 97% of them seen only once. Sequenced input: naive CD8+ T cells sorted from blood. These receptors were taken from a man aged 30-40 years in good health. Each CDR3 is given with its conserved first and last residue.

cdr3_aa	v_call
CASSSGTGGTDTQYF	TRBV7-3
CAWSDGAGSTDTQYF	TRBV30
CASSSPKGEGYEQYF	TRBV7-9
CASSFGLALSYEQYF	TRBV27
CASSGQGSLLGWETQYF	TRBV9
CASRSRDSYSNQPQHF	TRBV6-6
CASSLGPRAGPGGTDTQYF	TRBV7-7
CASSIASGHYGYTF	TRBV19
CTSGGTTEYQETQYF	TRBV6-6
CASSLTGDYYGYTF	TRBV11-2
CASSPGLEDNEQFF	TRBV4-1
CASSGDSFKETQYF	TRBV2
CASASTPGDTEAFF	TRBV5-1
CASSLTTSGRPYNEQFF	TRBV7-3
CASSPLSSGEKLFF	TRBV18
CASSYLGDTMVRESLDTQYF	TRBV27
CASSSPGQLKDEQFF	TRBV5-4
CASSFSSPESYEQYF	TRBV27
CASSARDSYEETQYF	TRBV27
CATAVTMNTEAFF	TRBV15
CANTIFGGGIRHEQFF	TRBV7-2
CASNTGTSGTDSYEQYF	TRBV5-1
CASSYGQGANTGELFF	TRBV11-2
CASSIVGREVYNEQFF	TRBV19
CASSESRAGGPHNEQFF	TRBV10-1
CASSPLTGSYEQYF	TRBV7-6
CATRRGTGDYGYTF	TRBV15
CASSDSPGTSGRAIDTQYF	TRBV11-2
CAFGPGGPTEAFF	TRBV11-2
CAISDPGQPNTEAFF	TRBV10-3
CASSLIGGNEQFF	TRBV7-8
CSVVGAGGEQFF	TRBV29-1
CATSSGRQGVYEQYF	TRBV15
CASSPPSREYNEQFF	TRBV18
CASSYSTGGAETQYF	TRBV6-5
CASSFGEGLYGYTF	TRBV5-5
CASSGNNANYGYTF	TRBV5-1
CASSQDRPLNTEAFF	TRBV4-3
CASSQDLGSGGFDLTGELFF	TRBV14
CAIRGGQGAHQPQHF	TRBV10-3
CASSEAPVGNQETQYF	TRBV9
CASTPGQGITGELFF	TRBV27
CASNVAVYEQYF	TRBV19
CASSSGQANTGELFF	TRBV13
CSVEDLRPEAFF	TRBV29-1
CASSLSGGGAGRYEQYF	TRBV27
CASSVGTSFRTDTQYF	TRBV5-1
CASSVALREDNEQYF	TRBV9
CASSPGPGNEQFF	TRBV18